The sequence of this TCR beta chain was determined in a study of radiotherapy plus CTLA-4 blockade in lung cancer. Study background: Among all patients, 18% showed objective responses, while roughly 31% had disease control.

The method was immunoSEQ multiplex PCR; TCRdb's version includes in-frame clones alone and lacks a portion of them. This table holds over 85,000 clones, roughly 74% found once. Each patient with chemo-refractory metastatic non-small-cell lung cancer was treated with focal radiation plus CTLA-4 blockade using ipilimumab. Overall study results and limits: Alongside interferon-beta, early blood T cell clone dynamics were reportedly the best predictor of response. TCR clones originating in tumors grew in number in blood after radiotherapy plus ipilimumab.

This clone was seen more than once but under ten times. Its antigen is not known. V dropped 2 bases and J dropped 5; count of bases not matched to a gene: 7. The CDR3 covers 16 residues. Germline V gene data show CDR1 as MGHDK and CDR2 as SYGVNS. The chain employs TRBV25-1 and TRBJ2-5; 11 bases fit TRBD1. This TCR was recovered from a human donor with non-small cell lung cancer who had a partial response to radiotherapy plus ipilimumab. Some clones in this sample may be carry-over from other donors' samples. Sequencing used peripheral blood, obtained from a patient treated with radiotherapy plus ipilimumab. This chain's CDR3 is CASSEPGQGVSETQYF. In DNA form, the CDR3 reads TGTGCCAGCAGTGAACCGGGACAGGGGGTTAGTGAGACCCAGTACTTC.